These T cell receptor beta chains were read from a single sample in a study of T cell responses to AZD1222 COVID-19 vaccine. Profiled with immunoSEQ multiplex PCR; TCRdb holds only in-frame clones, not every one. The top ten clones hold 5% to 5.5% of a sample with 120,000 to 150,000 clones, about 82% of them seen once. Here the sequenced sample was peripheral blood, taken 28 days after the second AZD1222 dose. The receptors originated from an adult who received the AZD1222 COVID-19 vaccine. CDR3s include the opening cysteine and the closing phenylalanine or tryptophan. The D gene is left open where the match is weak. Clone size is not always given. Where it is, it says once, few, many or a class for expanded clones.

size: -; V: TRBV25-1; D: -; J: TRBJ1-2; CDR3: CASSDEGRELIYGYTF; DNA: TGTGCCAGCAGTGACGAGGGGCGCGAACTAATCTATGGCTACACCTTC
size: -; V: TRBV6-1; D: TRBD1; J: TRBJ2-1; CDR3: CASSETLNTGEREQFF; DNA: TGTGCCAGCAGTGAAACGTTAAACACAGGGGAAAGGGAGCAGTTCTTC
size: once; V: TRBV11-2; D: -; J: TRBJ1-2; CDR3: CASSYTQDHGYTF; DNA: TGTGCCAGCAGCTATACGCAGGACCATGGCTACACCTTC
size: once; V: TRBV4-1; D: -; J: TRBJ2-3; CDR3: CASSQGGRSTDTQYF; DNA: TGCGCCAGCAGCCAAGGGGGAAGAAGCACAGATACGCAGTATTTT
size: -; V: TRBV6-5; D: TRBD1; J: TRBJ1-3; CDR3: CASSLDRGGNTIYF; DNA: TGTGCCAGCAGTCTCGACAGGGGTGGAAACACCATATATTTT
size: few; V: TRBV12-3/TRBV12-4; D: -; J: TRBJ2-7; CDR3: CASSPPDYEQYF; DNA: TGTGCCAGCAGTCCTCCGGACTACGAGCAGTACTTC
size: -; V: TRBV6-1; D: -; J: TRBJ1-2; CDR3: CASSEIRAMRSYTF; DNA: TGTGCCAGCAGTGAGATACGAGCTATGAGGAGCTACACCTTC
size: -; V: TRBV27; D: -; J: TRBJ1-5; CDR3: CASSPTEAGRPQHF; DNA: TGTGCCAGCAGTCCTACTGAAGCAGGACGGCCCCAGCATTTT
size: -; V: TRBV29-1; D: TRBD1; J: TRBJ1-2; CDR3: CSVFQGAYGYTF; DNA: TGCAGCGTTTTTCAGGGGGCCTATGGCTACACCTTC
size: -; V: TRBV19; D: -; J: TRBJ1-4; CDR3: CASRGPPPANEKLFF; DNA: TGTGCCAGTAGGGGGCCCCCACCAGCTAATGAAAAACTGTTTTTT
size: -; V: TRBV4-1; D: TRBD1; J: TRBJ1-5; CDR3: CASSLHDREQPQHF; DNA: TGCGCCAGCAGCCTACATGACAGGGAACAGCCCCAGCATTTT
size: -; V: TRBV4-2; D: TRBD1; J: TRBJ2-7; CDR3: CASSQTGTGNEQYF; DNA: TGTGCCAGCAGCCAGACCGGGACAGGGAACGAGCAGTACTTC
size: -; V: TRBV30; D: TRBD1; J: TRBJ1-6; CDR3: CAWTPRGQGFSPLHF; DNA: TGTGCCTGGACACCGAGGGGACAGGGGTTTTCACCCCTCCACTTT
size: -; V: TRBV4-1; D: TRBD2; J: TRBJ2-2; CDR3: CASSQGRLAGDTGELFF; DNA: TGCGCCAGCAGCCAAGGGAGACTAGCGGGTGATACCGGGGAGCTGTTTTTT
size: few; V: TRBV10-3; D: -; J: TRBJ2-5; CDR3: CAISEGAEETQYF; DNA: TGTGCCATCAGTGAGGGGGCTGAAGAGACCCAGTACTTC
size: once; V: TRBV30; D: -; J: TRBJ1-3; CDR3: CAWSGPGSGNTIYF; DNA: TGTGCCTGGAGTGGGCCAGGCTCTGGAAACACCATATATTTT
size: -; V: TRBV11-2; D: -; J: TRBJ2-7; CDR3: CASSPQRTGYEQYF; DNA: TGTGCCAGCAGCCCCCAGCGTACAGGGTACGAGCAGTACTTC
size: once; V: TRBV11-2; D: -; J: TRBJ2-5; CDR3: CASTLRWGQETQYF; DNA: TGTGCCAGCACCCTCCGTTGGGGGCAAGAGACCCAGTACTTC
size: once; V: TRBV3-1/TRBV3-2; D: -; J: TRBJ1-2; CDR3: CASSQRIWGAPPGGYTF; DNA: TGTGCCAGCAGCCAACGGATATGGGGGGCCCCCCCGGGGGGCTACACCTTC
size: -; V: TRBV6-1; D: -; J: TRBJ1-5; CDR3: CASSENKGFNQPQHF; DNA: TGTGCCAGCAGTGAAAACAAAGGGTTCAATCAGCCCCAGCATTTT
size: -; V: TRBV11-2; D: -; J: TRBJ2-1; CDR3: CASLGQGGNEQFF; DNA: TGTGCCAGCCTGGGGCAGGGAGGTAATGAGCAGTTCTTC
size: -; V: TRBV7-8; D: -; J: TRBJ1-6; CDR3: CASSLVLGVDSPLHF; DNA: TGTGCCAGCAGCTTAGTTTTAGGGGTAGATTCACCCCTCCACTTT
size: -; V: TRBV12-3/TRBV12-4; D: -; J: TRBJ1-4; CDR3: CASRRWGKEKLFF; DNA: TGTGCCAGCAGAAGGTGGGGTAAAGAAAAACTGTTTTTT
size: -; V: TRBV12-3/TRBV12-4; D: -; J: TRBJ1-4; CDR3: CASSLTPNEKLFF; DNA: TGTGCCAGCAGTTTAACCCCAAATGAAAAACTGTTTTTT
size: -; V: TRBV2; D: TRBD1; J: TRBJ1-3; CDR3: CASSPDRVGNTIYF; DNA: TGTGCCAGCAGCCCGGACAGGGTTGGAAACACCATATATTTT
size: -; V: TRBV18; D: TRBD1; J: TRBJ1-2; CDR3: CASSIRDRGHYGYTF; DNA: TGTGCCAGCTCAATCCGGGACAGGGGACACTATGGCTACACCTTC
size: -; V: TRBV20-1; D: TRBD1; J: TRBJ1-1; CDR3: CSAREGAMNTEAFF; DNA: TGCAGTGCTCGTGAGGGGGCGATGAACACTGAAGCTTTCTTT
size: -; V: TRBV5-4; D: TRBD2; J: TRBJ2-2; CDR3: CASSLIAGELAGELFF; DNA: TGTGCCAGCAGCTTAATAGCGGGAGAATTGGCCGGGGAGCTGTTTTTT
size: -; V: TRBV4-1; D: -; J: TRBJ1-3; CDR3: CASSQDYEVINTIYF; DNA: TGCGCCAGCAGCCAAGATTACGAGGTTATAAACACCATATATTTT
size: -; V: TRBV28; D: -; J: TRBJ1-1; CDR3: CASTRNGFEAFF; DNA: TGTGCCAGCACCCGGAATGGGTTCGAAGCTTTCTTT
size: -; V: TRBV5-4; D: -; J: TRBJ1-3; CDR3: CASSFLSGNTIYF; DNA: TGTGCCAGCAGCTTTCTCTCTGGAAACACCATATATTTT
size: -; V: TRBV5-1; D: -; J: TRBJ2-3; CDR3: CASSFSGAGTDTQYF; DNA: TGCGCCAGCAGCTTTTCGGGGGCAGGCACAGATACGCAGTATTTT
size: -; V: TRBV16; D: -; J: TRBJ1-2; CDR3: CASSPVSSGDYGYTF; DNA: TGTGCCAGCAGCCCTGTTTCGTCCGGGGACTATGGCTACACCTTC
size: -; V: TRBV11-2; D: -; J: TRBJ2-7; CDR3: CASSLVSGPGYEQYF; DNA: TGTGCCAGCAGCTTAGTCAGCGGGCCGGGCTACGAGCAGTACTTC
size: -; V: TRBV6-1; D: TRBD1; J: TRBJ1-2; CDR3: CASSEKRDRGGFGYTF; DNA: TGTGCCAGCAGTGAAAAGCGGGACAGGGGTGGATTTGGCTACACCTTC
size: -; V: TRBV9; D: -; J: TRBJ1-1; CDR3: CASSGPPTANTEAFF; DNA: TGTGCCAGCAGCGGACCCCCGACAGCGAACACTGAAGCTTTCTTT
size: -; V: TRBV5-1; D: TRBD1; J: TRBJ2-7; CDR3: CASSNRDSTFLRAYEQYF; DNA: TGCGCCAGCTCCAACCGGGACAGCACCTTCCTACGAGCCTACGAGCAGTACTTC